This record concerns one T cell receptor (beta chain) sequence. Its antigen is unknown. The sample contains more than one DNA sequence encoding this CDR3. The source of the sample is a study of cytomegalovirus exposure and HLA in healthy donors. Whole-study results and caveats: A later analysis, which compared TCR beta chains of equal frequency, found the HLA-associated ones more clonally expanded. Analyses of presence and absence presupposed an approximately uniform sequencing depth across donors.

Primers: 60 Vbeta forward and 13 Jbeta reverse. This table comes from immunoSEQ multiplex PCR, and its TCRdb copy is limited to in-frame clones, with some not included. There are 150,000 to 200,000 clones in the sample; 84% occur only once, and around 1.9% lies in the top ten. V was shortened by 3 bases and J by 3 bases, with 9 bases between the two germline ends. Germline lookup yields CDR1 SGHAT and CDR2 FQNNGV. This CDR3 region has 13 residues. Sequencing was carried out using PBMCs. This receptor was identified in a man between 18 and 35 years old in good health and CMV-seronegative. The V call is TRBV11-2, the J call TRBJ2-7, with D possibly matching TRBD2 (6 bases). The CDR3 nucleotides are TGTGCCAGCAGCTTCGGGAGTAGCTACGAGCAGTACTTC. It translates to CASSFGSSYEQYF.